This T cell receptor (beta chain) was profiled in a study of cytotoxic CD8 clonotypes in ibrutinib-treated CLL. Whole-study context: Of the patients, around 12 were relapsed/refractory, about 15 treatment-naive and some 17 IGHV unmutated.

Assay: immunoSEQ multiplex PCR; the TCRdb copy retains only in-frame clones and omits some. In the table there are about 300,000 clones, 76% of which are singletons. With cryopreserved PBMCs as the source, 1.5 to 2.5 micrograms of genomic DNA went to TCR beta libraries. This clone has a single count. Its specificity is unknown. Study-level points and caveats: Timing of sampling differed between sustained-remission and progressing patients. Measured clonality at baseline was greater than in age-matched healthy donors and tracked with circulating CD8+ T-cell counts.

Trimming left V 4 bases short and J 2 bases short, with 9 bases between. The CDR3 spans 13 residues. Germline loops: CDR1 ENHRY, CDR2 SYGVKD. This TCR was recovered from a human donor with chronic lymphocytic leukemia. The genes are TRBV10-3 and TRBJ2-7; D remains ambiguous. The sample here was PBMCs, taken at disease progression, from a patient treated with ibrutinib. The CDR3 region has the DNA TGTGCCATCAGTGCCAGACTCCCCTACGAGCAGTACTTC. This translates into CAISARLPYEQYF.